These 11 T cell receptor beta chains came from one sample sequenced in a study of shared clonotypes between healthy human individuals. The protocol was immunoSEQ multiplex PCR, while the TCRdb copy is restricted to in-frame clones and leaves out a portion. Altogether 550,000 to 800,000 clones are present, approximately 74% being singletons, with the ten largest covering about 1.8%. The sequencing input was memory CD4+ T cells sorted from blood. Specified subset: CD45RA-negative fraction. The receptor source for this set is a woman aged 25 to 39 in good health.

The rearrangement links TRBV2 to TRBJ1-2, with D possibly TRBD1 on 5 matching bases. Trimming pared 8 bases from V and 4 bases from J, leaving 20 bases between. The CDR3 extends over 15 amino acids. Germline CDR1 and CDR2: SNHLY and FYNNEI. The CDR3 here is CASSRGETRGYGYTF. In DNA form, the CDR3 reads TGTGCCAGCTCCCGAGGGGAAACACGCGGCTATGGCTACACCTTC.

This clone was observed a handful of times. The same CDR3 can be traced to other DNA sequences in this sample. The chain is built from TRBV5-1 and TRBJ2-1; 7 bases line up with TRBD2. Trimming removed 0 bases from V and 5 bases from J; junction bases left unmatched: 2. CDR1 is SGHRS, CDR2 YFSETQ, per germline. This CDR3 has 14 amino acids. Here the CDR3 DNA reads TGCGCCAGCAGCTTGGGACGGGGGGACAATGAGCAGTTCTTC. This translates into CASSLGRGDNEQFF.

J is TRBJ2-2 and V is TRBV5-8; the D gene is possibly TRBD2 (6 bases). This CDR3 contains 17 residues. Germline loops: CDR1 SGHTS, CDR2 YDEGEE. V lost 2 bases to trimming and J lost 0 bases, with 14 bases between them. CDR3 bases: TGTGCCAGCAGCTTAGTGGTGTTAGCGGCGAACACCGGGGAGCTGTTTTTT. Translating it yields CASSLVVLAANTGELFF. Full variable domain (remainder filled in from reference TRBV5-8 and TRBJ2-2): EAGVTQSPTHLIKTRGQQATLRCSPISGHTSVYWYQQALGLGLQFLLWYDEGEERNRGNFPPRFSGRQFPNYSSELNVNALELEDSALYLCASSLVVLAANTGELFFGEGSRLTVL.

This sequence joins TRBV28 and TRBJ2-2; D is unresolved. CDR3 length: 12 residues. V shed 6 bases and J shed 6 bases, with 8 bases lying between them. Germline V gene sequence: CDR1 MDHEN, CDR2 SYDVKM. The CDR3 DNA reads TGTGCCAGCAGCCTCTGGCCCGGGGAGCTGTTTTTT. It specifies CASSLWPGELFF. The full variable domain, its missing parts supplied by reference TRBV28 and TRBJ2-2, is DVKVTQSSRYLVKRTGEKVFLECVQDMDHENMFWYRQDPGLGLRLIYFSYDVKMKEKGDIPEGYSVSREKKERFSLILESASTNQTSMYLCASSLWPGELFFGEGSRLTVL.

The CDR3 nucleotides are TGCGCCAGCAGCTTGGCGGGGGGGGCCGCCGGGGAGCTGTTTTTT. This codes for CASSLAGGAAGELFF. The gene calls are TRBV5-1 and TRBJ2-2; 8 nucleotides agree with TRBD2. Germline V gene lookup returns CDR1 SGHRS and CDR2 YFSETQ. There are 15 residues in the CDR3. V shed 0 bases, J shed 6 bases, and the junction held 4 bases outside the gene matches.

The sample holds a few counts of this clone. The rearrangement joins TRBV5-1 to TRBJ2-2; D unclear. Germline assignment: CDR1 SGHRS and CDR2 YFSETQ. Trimming stripped 2 bases from V and 5 bases from J, with 10 bases between. CDR3 size: 14 residues. The CDR3 coding sequence is TGCGCCAGCAGCTTCGGTGACGTTACCGGGGAGCTGTTTTTT. It is translated as CASSFGDVTGELFF.

In this sample, this clone turned up once. The rearrangement links TRBV5-1 to TRBJ2-1; a weak D match, TRBD2 (6 bases). CDR3 size: 13 residues. Trimming left V 4 bases short and J 4 bases short, with 9 bases between. Germline V gives CDR1 SGHRS, CDR2 YFSETQ. CDR3 sequence reads: CASSRDSYNEQFF. The CDR3 DNA is TGCGCCAGCAGCCGGGACTCTTACAATGAGCAGTTCTTC.

Comments on this clone: A much larger clonotype is one base distant, so this may be a read error. The rearrangement joins TRBV28 to TRBJ2-2; 9 bases fit TRBD1. Germline assignment: CDR1 MDHEN and CDR2 SYDVKM. The length of the CDR3 is 14 residues. The trim removed 7 bases at V and 3 bases at J, leaving 3 bases unmatched. The CDR3 reads CASTWDRDTGELFF. The CDR3 DNA follows: TGTGCCAGCACCTGGGACAGGGACACCGGGGAGCTGTTTTTT.

J is TRBJ1-5 and V is TRBV10-3, with unresolved D. CDR3 length: 12 amino acids. The V gene's germline CDR1 is ENHRY and CDR2 SYGVKD. V was clipped by 3 bases and J by 4 bases, with 4 bases between them. CDR3 in DNA: TGTGCCATCAGTGATTTTAATCAGCCCCAGCATTTT. Its translation is CAISDFNQPQHF.

The genes are TRBV28 and TRBJ1-1, with 10 bases identical to TRBD1. Trimming cost V 8 bases and J 4 bases; bases outside gene matches: 4. The CDR3 totals 13 residues. Germline assignment: CDR1 MDHEN and CDR2 SYDVKM. The CDR3 coding sequence is TGTGCCAGCTGGGACAGGGGAGGCACTGAAGCTTTCTTT. Protein product: CASWDRGGTEAFF.

This clone was counted between two and nine times. The rearrangement joins TRBV5-1 to TRBJ2-1, with 13 bases lining up with TRBD2. Unmatched junction bases numbered 4, after V lost 3 bases and J lost 7 bases. The germline gives CDR1 SGHRS, CDR2 YFSETQ. The CDR3 sequence is 15 residues long. CDR3 loop: CASSSWTSGSNEQFF. CDR3 sequence (DNA): TGCGCCAGCAGCTCCTGGACTAGCGGGAGTAATGAGCAGTTCTTC. Full variable domain (rest looked up from reference TRBV5-1 and TRBJ2-1): KAGVTQTPRYLIKTRGQQVTLSCSPISGHRSVSWYQQTPGQGLQFLFEYFSETQRNKGNFPGRFSGRQFSNSRSEMNVSTLELGDSALYLCASSSWTSGSNEQFFGPGTRLTVL.